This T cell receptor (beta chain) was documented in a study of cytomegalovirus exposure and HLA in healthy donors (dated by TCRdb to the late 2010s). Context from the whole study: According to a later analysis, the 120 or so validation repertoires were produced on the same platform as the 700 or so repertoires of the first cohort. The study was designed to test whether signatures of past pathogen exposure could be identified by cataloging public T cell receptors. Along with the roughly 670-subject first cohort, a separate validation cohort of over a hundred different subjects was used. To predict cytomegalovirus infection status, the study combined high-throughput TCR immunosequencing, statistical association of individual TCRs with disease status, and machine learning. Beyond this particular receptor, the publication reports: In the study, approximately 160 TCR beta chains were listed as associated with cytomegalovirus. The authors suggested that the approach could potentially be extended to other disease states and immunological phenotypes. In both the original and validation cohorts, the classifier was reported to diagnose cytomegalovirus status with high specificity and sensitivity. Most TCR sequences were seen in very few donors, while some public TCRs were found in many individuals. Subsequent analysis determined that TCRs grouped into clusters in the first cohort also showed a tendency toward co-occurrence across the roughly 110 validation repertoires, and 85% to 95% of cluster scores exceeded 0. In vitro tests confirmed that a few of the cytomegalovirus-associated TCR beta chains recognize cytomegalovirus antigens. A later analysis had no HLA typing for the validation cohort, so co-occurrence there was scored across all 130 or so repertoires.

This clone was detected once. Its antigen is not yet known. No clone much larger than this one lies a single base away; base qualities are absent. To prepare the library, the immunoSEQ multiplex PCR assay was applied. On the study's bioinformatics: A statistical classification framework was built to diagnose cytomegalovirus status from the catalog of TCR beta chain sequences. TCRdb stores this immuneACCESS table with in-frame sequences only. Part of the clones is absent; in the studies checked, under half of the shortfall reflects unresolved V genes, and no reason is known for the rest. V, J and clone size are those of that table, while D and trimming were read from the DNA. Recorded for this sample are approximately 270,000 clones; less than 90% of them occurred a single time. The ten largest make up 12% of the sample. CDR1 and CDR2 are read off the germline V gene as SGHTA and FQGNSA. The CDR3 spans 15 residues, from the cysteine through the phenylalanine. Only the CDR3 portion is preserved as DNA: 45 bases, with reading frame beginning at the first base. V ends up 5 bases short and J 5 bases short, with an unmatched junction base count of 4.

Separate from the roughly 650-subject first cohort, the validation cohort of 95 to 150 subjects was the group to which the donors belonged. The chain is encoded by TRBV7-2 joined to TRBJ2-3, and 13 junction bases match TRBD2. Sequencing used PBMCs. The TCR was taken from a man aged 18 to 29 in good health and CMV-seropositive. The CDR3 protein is CASSRTSGSGDTQYF. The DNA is TGTGCCAGCAGCCGGACTAGCGGGAGTGGAGATACGCAGTATTTT. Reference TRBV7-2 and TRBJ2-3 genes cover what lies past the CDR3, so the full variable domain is GAGVSQSPSNKVTEKGKDVELRCDPISGHTALYWYRQSLGQGLEFLIYFQGNSAPDKSGLPSDRFSAERTGGSVSTLTIQRTQQEDSAVYLCASSRTSGSGDTQYFGPGTRLTVL.